A single sample gave rise to the 8 T cell receptor beta chains below, sequenced in a study of blood T cell repertoires in COVID-19. Method: immunoSEQ multiplex PCR; TCRdb's copy keeps in-frame clones and lacks some. The sample contains 90,000 to 150,000 clones, 87% of which appear only once. The sequenced material came from peripheral blood. The receptors were sampled from a human donor in a cohort sampled during active COVID-19.

The rearrangement links TRBV7-2 to TRBJ2-7; TRBD1 aligns across 7 bases. Germline V lookup: CDR1 SGHTA, CDR2 FQGNSA. V lost 5 bases and J lost 3; bases outside the gene matches: 7. The CDR3 totals 14 residues. The CDR3 here is CASSPRTGIYEQYF. The DNA of the CDR3 is TGTGCCAGCAGCCCCCGGACAGGAATCTACGAGCAGTACTTC.

The chain has TRBV6-1 and TRBJ1-6, with no clear D. The CDR3 covers 14 residues. Per the germline V gene, CDR1 is MNHNS and CDR2 is SASEGT. Deletions cut 3 bases from V and 6 bases from J, with 9 bases between. CDR3 in amino acids: CASSDRRPNSPLHF. Written as DNA, the CDR3 is TGTGCCAGCAGTGACAGGAGGCCTAATTCACCCCTCCACTTT.

The chain combines TRBV10-1 with TRBJ2-1; the match to TRBD2 covers 12 bases. Germline V gives CDR1 WNHNN, CDR2 SYGVQD (reference sequence). CDR3 length: 15 residues. Germline trimming cut 3 bases from V and 8 bases from J; bases unmatched to any gene: 5. The CDR3 DNA follows: TGCGCCAGCAGTGACACTAGCGGGAGGTTAGATGAGCAGTTCTTC. It encodes CASSDTSGRLDEQFF.

V gene TRBV5-8 combines with J gene TRBJ1-2; 11 bases are shared with TRBD1. The CDR3 runs 18 residues. Germline CDR1 SGHTS, CDR2 YDEGEE. Trimming removed 8 bases from V and 2 bases from J; junction bases left unmatched: 17. CDR3 protein: CARRFGQGALRINYGYTF. The CDR3, as DNA: TGTGCCAGACGATTTGGACAGGGGGCGCTTCGGATCAACTATGGCTACACCTTC. The whole variable domain, remainder taken from reference TRBV5-8 and TRBJ1-2, is EAGVTQSPTHLIKTRGQQATLRCSPISGHTSVYWYQQALGLGLQFLLWYDEGEERNRGNFPPRFSGRQFPNYSSELNVNALELEDSALYLCARRFGQGALRINYGYTFGSGTRLTVV.

In DNA form, the CDR3 reads TGTGCCAGCAGTGACTCAGGAGGGGACGGAAATACGCAGTATTTT. Translated: CASSDSGGDGNTQYF. This chain links TRBV6-4 with TRBJ2-3; D is possibly TRBD2 (6 bases). V was clipped by 0 bases and J by 7 bases, with 14 bases between them. The CDR3 consists of 15 residues. Germline CDR1 is MRHNA and CDR2 is SNTAGT.

This chain connects TRBV11-3 to TRBJ2-7; 8 positions match TRBD2. The CDR3 consists of 16 residues. J lost 2 bases, V lost 3 bases, and 9 bases had no gene match. Germline V gives CDR1 SGHNT, CDR2 YENEEA. As DNA, the CDR3 is TGTGCCAGCAGCTTCCCCCAGCGGGAGTCCCCCTACGAGCAGTACTTC. Translating gives CASSFPQRESPYEQYF.

The chain couples TRBV29-1 to TRBJ2-3; 7 nucleotides align to TRBD2. The V and J ends lost 4 bases and 8 bases, in that order; junction bases with no gene match: 3. CDR3 length: 11 amino acids. CDR1 and CDR2 from the germline V gene are SQVTM and ANQGSEA. As DNA, the CDR3 is TGCAGCGTTGCGGGGGGACCTACGCAGTATTTT. Its translation: CSVAGGPTQYF.

The rearrangement joins TRBV7-3 to TRBJ1-1; 10 bases agree with TRBD1. Unmatched junction bases numbered 5, after V lost 4 bases and J lost 12 bases. There are 12 residues in the CDR3. Germline assignment: CDR1 SGHTA and CDR2 FQGTGA. The CDR3 DNA is TGTGCCAGCAGCTCGGGACAGGGGTTACCTTTCTTT. Residues: CASSSGQGLPFF.